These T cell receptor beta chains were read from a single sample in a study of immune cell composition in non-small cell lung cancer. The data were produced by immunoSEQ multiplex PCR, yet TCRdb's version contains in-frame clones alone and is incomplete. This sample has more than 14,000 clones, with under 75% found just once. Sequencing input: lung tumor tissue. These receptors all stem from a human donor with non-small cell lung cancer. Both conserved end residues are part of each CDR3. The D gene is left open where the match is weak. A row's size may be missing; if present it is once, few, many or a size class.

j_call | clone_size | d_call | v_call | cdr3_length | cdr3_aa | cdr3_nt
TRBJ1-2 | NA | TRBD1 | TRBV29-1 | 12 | CSAMTGSYGYTF | TGCAGCGCCATGACAGGGAGCTATGGCTACACCTTC
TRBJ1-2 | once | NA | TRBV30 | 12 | CAWTRETRGYTF | TGTGCCTGGACCCGGGAGACGCGCGGCTACACCTTC
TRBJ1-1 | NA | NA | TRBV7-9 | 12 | CASSKNQFEAFF | TGTGCCAGCAGCAAAAACCAGTTTGAAGCTTTCTTT
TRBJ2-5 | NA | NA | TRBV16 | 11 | CASSQRETQYF | TGTGCCAGCAGCCAACGAGAGACCCAGTACTTC
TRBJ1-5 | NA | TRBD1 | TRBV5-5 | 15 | CASSPRTGGNQPQHF | TGTGCCAGCAGCCCGAGGACAGGGGGCAATCAGCCCCAGCATTTT
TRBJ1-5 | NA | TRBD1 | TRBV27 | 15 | CASSGDRVGNQPQHF | TGTGCCAGCAGTGGGGACAGGGTTGGCAATCAGCCCCAGCATTTT
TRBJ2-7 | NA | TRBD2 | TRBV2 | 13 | CASSTGGFYEQYF | TGTGCCAGCAGCACCGGGGGGTTCTACGAGCAGTACTTC
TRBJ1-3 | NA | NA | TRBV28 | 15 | CASSRQAISGNTIYF | TGTGCCAGCAGTCGACAGGCCATCTCTGGAAACACCATATATTTT
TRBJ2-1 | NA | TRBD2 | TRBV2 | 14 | CASSDSGGSDEQFF | TGTGCCAGCAGTGACAGCGGGGGGTCTGATGAGCAGTTCTTC
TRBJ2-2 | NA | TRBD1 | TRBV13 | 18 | CASSQAWTGGFITGELFF | TGTGCCAGCAGCCAAGCCTGGACAGGGGGCTTCATAACCGGGGAGCTGTTTTTT
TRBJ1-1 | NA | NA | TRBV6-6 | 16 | CASSSGQNAMNTEAFF | TGTGCCAGCAGCTCCGGACAGAACGCCATGAACACTGAAGCTTTCTTT
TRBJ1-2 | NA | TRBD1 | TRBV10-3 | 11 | CAAGQGNGYTF | TGTGCCGCCGGACAGGGAAATGGCTACACCTTC
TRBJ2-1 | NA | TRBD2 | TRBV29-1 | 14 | CSAAGGSSYNEQFF | TGCAGCGCCGCCGGGGGGAGCTCCTACAATGAGCAGTTCTTC
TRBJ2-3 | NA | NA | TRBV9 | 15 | CASSVFVAAGDTQYF | TGTGCCAGCAGCGTATTTGTAGCGGCTGGGGATACGCAGTATTTT
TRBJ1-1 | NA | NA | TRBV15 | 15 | CATSRDPGHDTEAFF | TGTGCCACCAGCAGAGATCCGGGACACGACACTGAAGCTTTCTTT
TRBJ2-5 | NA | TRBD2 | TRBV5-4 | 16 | CASSATSGGSQETQYF | TGTGCCAGCAGCGCGACTAGCGGGGGTAGCCAAGAGACCCAGTACTTC
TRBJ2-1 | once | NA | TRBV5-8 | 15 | CASWRRGHFPPGTFF | TGTGCCAGCTGGCGCCGGGGACATTTTCCCCCGGGTACGTTCTTC
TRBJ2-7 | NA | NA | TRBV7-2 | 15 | CASSSASGVGYEQYF | TGTGCCAGCAGCTCAGCTTCGGGGGTCGGGTACGAGCAGTACTTC
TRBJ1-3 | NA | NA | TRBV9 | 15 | CASSVGYTSGNTIYF | TGTGCCAGCAGCGTAGGATACACCTCTGGAAACACCATATATTTT
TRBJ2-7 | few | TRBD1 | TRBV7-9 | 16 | CASSAQGQGVPHEQYF | TGTGCCAGCAGCGCACAGGGCCAGGGGGTTCCCCACGAGCAGTACTTC
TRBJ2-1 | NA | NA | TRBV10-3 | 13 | CAISVGELNEQFF | TGTGCCATCAGTGTCGGGGAATTGAATGAGCAGTTCTTC
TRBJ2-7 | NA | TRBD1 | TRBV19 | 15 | CASSLGRDDRGHQYF | TGTGCCAGTAGTCTGGGCCGCGACGACAGGGGGCACCAGTACTTC
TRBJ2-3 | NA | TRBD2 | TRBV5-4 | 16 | CASTLGGFGSADTQYF | TGTGCCAGCACCCTGGGGGGGTTTGGGAGCGCAGATACGCAGTATTTT
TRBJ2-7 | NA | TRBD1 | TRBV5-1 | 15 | CASSTQPGQGYEQYF | TGCGCCAGCAGCACTCAACCGGGACAGGGTTACGAGCAGTACTTC
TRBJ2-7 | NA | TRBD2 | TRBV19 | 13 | CASSPGGLVEQYF | TGTGCCAGTAGCCCGGGGGGGCTGGTCGAGCAGTACTTC
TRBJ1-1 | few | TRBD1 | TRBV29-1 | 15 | CSVDGQGKRNTEAFF | TGCAGCGTTGACGGACAGGGGAAGAGGAACACTGAAGCTTTCTTT
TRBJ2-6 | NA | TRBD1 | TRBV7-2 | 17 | CASSPRGLFSGANVLTF | TGTGCCAGCAGCCCCAGGGGGCTGTTCTCTGGGGCCAACGTCCTGACTTTC
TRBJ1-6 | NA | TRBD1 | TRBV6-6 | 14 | CASTRRQGNSPLHF | TGTGCCAGCACCCGTCGACAGGGCAATTCACCCCTCCACTTT
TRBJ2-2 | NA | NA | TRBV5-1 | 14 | CASNPDGDTGELFF | TGCGCCAGCAATCCCGACGGAGACACCGGGGAGCTGTTTTTT
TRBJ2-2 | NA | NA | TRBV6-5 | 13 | CASSTRNTGELFF | TGTGCCAGCAGCACTAGGAACACCGGGGAGCTGTTTTTT
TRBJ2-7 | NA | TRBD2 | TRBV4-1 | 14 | CASSQGLATNEQYF | TGCGCCAGCAGCCAGGGACTAGCGACCAACGAGCAGTACTTC
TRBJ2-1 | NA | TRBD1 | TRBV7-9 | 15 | CASSWRQGSYNEQFF | TGTGCCAGCAGCTGGAGACAGGGATCCTACAATGAGCAGTTCTTC
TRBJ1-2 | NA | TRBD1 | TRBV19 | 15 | CASSPGNRGRSGYTF | TGTGCCAGTAGCCCGGGAAACAGGGGAAGGAGTGGCTACACCTTC
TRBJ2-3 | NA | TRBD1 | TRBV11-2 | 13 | CASRLTGSDTQYF | TGTGCCAGCAGACTGACAGGGTCGGATACGCAGTATTTT
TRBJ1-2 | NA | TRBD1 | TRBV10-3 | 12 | CAISGTVYGYTF | TGTGCCATCAGCGGGACAGTCTATGGCTACACCTTC
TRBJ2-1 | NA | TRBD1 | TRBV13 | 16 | CASSPGPRQGDNEQFF | TGTGCCAGCAGCCCGGGGCCGAGACAGGGCGACAATGAGCAGTTCTTC
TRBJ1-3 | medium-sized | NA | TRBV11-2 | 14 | CASSSITTGNTIYF | TGTGCCAGCAGCTCAATAACTACTGGAAACACCATATATTTT
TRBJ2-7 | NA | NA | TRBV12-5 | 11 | CASGLGYEQYF | TGTGCTAGTGGTTTGGGCTACGAGCAGTACTTC
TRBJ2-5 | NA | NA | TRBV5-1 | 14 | CASSLFTSGETQYF | TGCGCCAGCAGCTTGTTTACTAGTGGAGAGACCCAGTACTTC
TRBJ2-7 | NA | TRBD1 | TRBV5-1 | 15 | CASSWAPGQTYEQYF | TGCGCCAGCAGTTGGGCCCCGGGACAGACCTACGAGCAGTACTTC